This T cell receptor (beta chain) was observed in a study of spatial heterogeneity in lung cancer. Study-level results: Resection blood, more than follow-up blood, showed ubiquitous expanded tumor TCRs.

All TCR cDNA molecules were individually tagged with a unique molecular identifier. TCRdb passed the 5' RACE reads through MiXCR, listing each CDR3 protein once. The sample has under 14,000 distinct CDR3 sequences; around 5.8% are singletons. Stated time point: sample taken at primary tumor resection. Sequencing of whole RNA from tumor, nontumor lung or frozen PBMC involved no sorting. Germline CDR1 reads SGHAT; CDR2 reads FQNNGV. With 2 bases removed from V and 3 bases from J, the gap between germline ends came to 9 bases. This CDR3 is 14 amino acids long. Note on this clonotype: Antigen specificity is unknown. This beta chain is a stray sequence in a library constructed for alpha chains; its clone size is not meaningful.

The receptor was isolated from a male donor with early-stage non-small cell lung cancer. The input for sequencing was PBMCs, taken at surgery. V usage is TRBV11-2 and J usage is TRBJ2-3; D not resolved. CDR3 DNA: TGTGCCAGCAGCTTACAGCCTTCGACAGATACGCAGTATTTT. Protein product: CASSLQPSTDTQYF. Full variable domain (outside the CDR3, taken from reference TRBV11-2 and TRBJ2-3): EAGVAQSPRYKIIEKRQSVAFWCNPISGHATLYWYQQILGQGPKLLIQFQNNGVVDDSQLPKDRFSAERLKGVDSTLKIQPAKLEDSAVYLCASSLQPSTDTQYFGPGTRLTVL.